This T cell receptor (beta chain) appears in the sequencing data of a study of T cells after posttransplantation cyclophosphamide. Cyclophosphamide on days +3 and +4 followed busulfan-fludarabine conditioning and a marrow graft. In its sample, this clone was seen many times. This CDR3 is built from 16 residues. Trimming removed 0 bases at V and 4 bases at J, with 12 bases between. Germline lookup yields CDR1 MGHRA and CDR2 YSYEKL. Sequencing was performed with immunoSEQ multiplex PCR; in TCRdb, only in-frame clones are kept and a portion is missing. The specimen has fewer than 12,000 clones, none found just once.

The material sequenced was PBMCs, taken after allogeneic stem cell transplant with posttransplant cyclophosphamide. The chain carries TRBV4-1 and TRBJ1-4, with D tentatively TRBD1 (6 bases). This clonotype originated in a female patient between 40 and 55 years old who received an allogeneic stem cell transplant from a related donor, was CMV-positive, and had no GVHD. Some T cells may be the graft donor's. In nucleotides, the CDR3 is TGCGCCAGCAGCCAAGAGACCAGGGGCTTTAATGAAAAACTGTTTTTT. Its translation is CASSQETRGFNEKLFF.